This TCR beta chain was captured by sequencing in a study of cytomegalovirus exposure and HLA in healthy donors. Study-level points and caveats: Reports showed the classifier diagnosing cytomegalovirus status with high specificity and sensitivity. Later analysis identified several of the most significant clusters that appeared linked to common viral pathogens. TCR beta chains numbering about 160 were designated cytomegalovirus-associated.

The PCR ran on 60 Vbeta and 13 Jbeta primers. The repertoire was sequenced with immunoSEQ multiplex PCR; TCRdb's copy has only in-frame clones and lacks some. The repertoire has 150,000 to 200,000 clones, about 83% of them found once; the top ten carry around 1.6%. Germline CDR1 reads SEHNR; CDR2 reads FQNEAQ (reference sequence). The CDR3 is 12 amino acids. The V gene lost 4 bases and the J gene lost 2 bases, with 2 bases spanning the gap. Comment on this clone: Antigen: not known.

This receptor was obtained from a man aged 35 to 55 in good health and CMV-seropositive. The specimen sequenced was PBMCs. V is TRBV7-9 and J is TRBJ2-2; D remains ambiguous. CDR3 DNA sequence: TGTGCCAGCAGCTCAAACACCGGGGAGCTGTTTTTT. Amino acid sequence: CASSSNTGELFF.